This T cell receptor (beta chain) appears in the sequencing data of a study of OX40 agonist ivuxolimab in advanced cancers. Study-level information: Patients in dose escalation had liver, melanoma, kidney or head and neck cancers.

The CDR3 is 13 residues long. The V end lost 1 base, the J end lost 5 bases, and 7 bases lay between the germline ends. Per germline, CDR1 SNHLY and CDR2 FYNNEI. Overall study results and limits: Dose levels from 0.1 to 3.0 mg/kg saw CD4+ and CD8+ blood T cells expand clonally by week 6.

With respect to this clone: Antigen specificity is unknown.

The sampling schedule covered blood at baseline, cycle 4 day 1, and cycle 7 day 1. Assay: immunoSEQ multiplex PCR; the TCRdb copy retains only in-frame clones and omits some. The sample lists under 35,000 clones, 80% to 85% occurring once. This chain connects TRBV2 to TRBJ2-3; no definite D call. The sample in question was CD4+ or CD8+ T cells sorted from blood, obtained in a trial of the OX40 agonist ivuxolimab. This TCR was recovered from an adult with an advanced solid tumor such as melanoma, head and neck, liver or kidney cancer. DNA of the CDR3: TGTGCCAGCAGTGAAGGGGTGCGAGATACGCAGTATTTT. Protein: CASSEGVRDTQYF.